This T cell receptor beta chain is from a study of graft-versus-host responses after intestinal transplantation. The overall study: Transplantation in recipients was multivisceral, liver-intestinal, or isolated intestinal. Whole-study results and caveats: GvH clones detected in recipient marrow included some appearing first in ileum or blood. When patients had graft-donor T cell macrochimerism, their allografts held high graft-versus-host to host-versus-graft clonal ratios.

Assay: immunoSEQ multiplex PCR; the TCRdb copy retains only in-frame clones and omits some. The top ten clones hold approximately 7.2% of a sample with approximately 4,300 clones, roughly 84% of them seen once. Germline V lookup: CDR1 SGHTA, CDR2 FQGTGA. This CDR3 is built from 20 residues. V dropped 1 base and J dropped 1; count of bases not matched to a gene: 10. Points on this clone: Its antigen remains unknown.

Described time point: postoperative day 105 after intestinal transplantation (dayNNNN = postoperative day). Processing of graft tissue released intraepithelial and lamina propria lymphocytes. The gene calls are TRBV7-3 and TRBJ2-2; 12 bases line up with TRBD2. This specimen was ileum tissue, taken 105 days after intestinal transplantation. The clonotype comes from a human patient who received an intestinal transplant, so some T cells may come from the graft donor. This CDR3 reads CASSLKSVRGLAGNTGELFF. Written as DNA, the CDR3 is TGTGCCAGCAGCTTAAAGTCGGTTCGGGGACTAGCGGGGAACACCGGGGAGCTGTTTTTT.